The T cell receptor (beta chain) under discussion was sequenced for a study of Ad26.COV2.S vaccination and SARS-CoV-2 variants. The wider study: Participant was drawn from the COV1001 Ad26.COV2.S trial arm.

Described treatment: some 20 received Ad26.COV2.S at low or high dose, single or two shots; about 5 received placebo; per-sample allocation not given. Specimen acquisition occurred on day 63 following the initial vaccine or placebo injection. Immunization relied on an Ad26 vector, which expressed Wuhan-strain SARS-CoV-2 spike. The repertoire was sequenced with immunoSEQ multiplex PCR; TCRdb's copy has only in-frame clones and lacks some. The sample records fewer than 600,000 clones, nearly 90% being singletons. The sequence was collected from a person aged 18 to 59 who received the Ad26.COV2.S COVID-19 vaccine or a placebo. The input for sequencing was peripheral blood, taken in a trial of Ad26.COV2.S vaccine versus placebo.

As DNA, the CDR3 is TGTGCCAGCAGTCCCATACTAACTTCACCCCTCCACTTT. This codes for CASSPILTSPLHF. The chain uses TRBV27 and TRBJ1-6; D gene uncertain. This CDR3 comprises 13 residues. Germline V gene sequence: CDR1 MNHEY, CDR2 SMNVEV (reference sequence). Trimming took off 5 bases at V and 9 bases at J, with 11 bases between the two ends.